These T cell receptor beta chains were read from a single sample in a study of cytomegalovirus exposure and HLA in healthy donors. This table comes from immunoSEQ multiplex PCR, and its TCRdb copy is limited to in-frame clones, with some not included. The table has about 79,000 clones, approximately 93% seen once. The sample consisted of PBMCs. The receptors here all came from a woman in her 30s in good health and CMV-seronegative. Each CDR3 is given with its conserved first and last residue. Each record gives: clone size, V gene, J gene, CDR3 length, D gene, CDR3 DNA, CDR3 protein. The D gene is left open where the match is weak. Size is stated for part of the rows, as once, few or many counts, or as a class when the clone is expanded.

clone_size: .
v_call: TRBV28
j_call: TRBJ1-2
cdr3_length: 13
d_call: .
cdr3_nt: TGTGCCAGCAGTTTTGGGCAGGGGTATGGCTACACCTTC
cdr3_aa: CASSFGQGYGYTF

clone_size: .
v_call: TRBV19
j_call: TRBJ1-2
cdr3_length: 15
d_call: TRBD1
cdr3_nt: TGTGCCAGTAGTCCCGGGACAGGGGTGTTATATGGCTACACCTTC
cdr3_aa: CASSPGTGVLYGYTF

clone_size: .
v_call: TRBV28
j_call: TRBJ2-7
cdr3_length: 18
d_call: TRBD2
cdr3_nt: TGTGCCAGCAGTTTTAACGGAGGTAGCGGGGGGGTAGAGGACGAGCAGTACTTC
cdr3_aa: CASSFNGGSGGVEDEQYF

clone_size: .
v_call: TRBV28
j_call: TRBJ1-1
cdr3_length: 14
d_call: .
cdr3_nt: TGTGCCAGCAGTTGGGGCGGTAATCCCAAGCCAGCTTTCTTT
cdr3_aa: CASSWGGNPKPAFF

clone_size: .
v_call: TRBV28
j_call: TRBJ1-2
cdr3_length: 12
d_call: .
cdr3_nt: TGTGCCAGCAGGTTAAGAACTTATGGCTACACCTTC
cdr3_aa: CASRLRTYGYTF

clone_size: .
v_call: TRBV7-9
j_call: TRBJ2-1
cdr3_length: 15
d_call: TRBD2
cdr3_nt: TGTGCCAGCAGTTTGACTAGCGGGGCCCAAAATGAGCAGTTCTTC
cdr3_aa: CASSLTSGAQNEQFF

clone_size: .
v_call: TRBV28
j_call: TRBJ1-5
cdr3_length: 17
d_call: TRBD1
cdr3_nt: TGTGCCAGCAGTTTATTGGGACAGGGAGTTCGCAATCAGCCCCAGCATTTT
cdr3_aa: CASSLLGQGVRNQPQHF

clone_size: once
v_call: TRBV11-3
j_call: TRBJ2-1
cdr3_length: 14
d_call: .
cdr3_nt: TGTGCCAGCAGCTTAGGGGCAGGGTTGGATGAGCAGTTCTTC
cdr3_aa: CASSLGAGLDEQFF

clone_size: .
v_call: TRBV30
j_call: TRBJ2-1
cdr3_length: 13
d_call: .
cdr3_nt: TGTGCCTGGAACAGGGCCTCATACAATGAGCAGTTCTTC
cdr3_aa: CAWNRASYNEQFF

clone_size: few
v_call: TRBV7-9
j_call: TRBJ1-3
cdr3_length: 14
d_call: .
cdr3_nt: TGTGCCAGCAGTCTAAGGGGATCAGGGAACACCATATATTTT
cdr3_aa: CASSLRGSGNTIYF

clone_size: .
v_call: TRBV6-1
j_call: TRBJ2-5
cdr3_length: 15
d_call: .
cdr3_nt: TGTGCCAGCCGGGGGGGACAGGGCTCTGGTGAGACCCAGTACTTC
cdr3_aa: CASRGGQGSGETQYF

clone_size: .
v_call: TRBV9
j_call: TRBJ2-3
cdr3_length: 18
d_call: TRBD2
cdr3_nt: TGTGCCAGCAGCGTGCGGACTAGCGGGGGCCCTAGCACAGATACGCAGTATTTT
cdr3_aa: CASSVRTSGGPSTDTQYF

clone_size: .
v_call: TRBV7-2
j_call: TRBJ1-3
cdr3_length: 16
d_call: .
cdr3_nt: TGTGCCAGCAGCTTAGGGGGGCAGGGGTCTGGAAACACCATATATTTT
cdr3_aa: CASSLGGQGSGNTIYF

clone_size: .
v_call: TRBV29-1
j_call: TRBJ2-7
cdr3_length: 13
d_call: TRBD1
cdr3_nt: TGCAGCGTTCTTCCCGACAGGGTTGACGAGCAGTACTTC
cdr3_aa: CSVLPDRVDEQYF

clone_size: .
v_call: TRBV5-1
j_call: TRBJ2-5
cdr3_length: 16
d_call: TRBD1
cdr3_nt: TGCGCCAGCAGCCCCGGAGGTCGGGACAGAAGAGAGACCCAGTACTTC
cdr3_aa: CASSPGGRDRRETQYF

clone_size: .
v_call: TRBV7-8
j_call: TRBJ1-5
cdr3_length: 18
d_call: TRBD1
cdr3_nt: TGTGCCAGCAGCTTAGGACAGGGGATTTGGACGATCGGTCAGCCCCAGCATTTT
cdr3_aa: CASSLGQGIWTIGQPQHF

clone_size: .
v_call: TRBV18
j_call: TRBJ2-2
cdr3_length: 16
d_call: TRBD1
cdr3_nt: TGTGCCAGCTCACCAAGGGAACAGGGGGTCACCGGGGAGCTGTTTTTT
cdr3_aa: CASSPREQGVTGELFF

clone_size: .
v_call: TRBV28
j_call: TRBJ1-2
cdr3_length: 11
d_call: .
cdr3_nt: TGTGCCAGCGGGGGGTGGGATGGCTACACCTTC
cdr3_aa: CASGGWDGYTF

clone_size: .
v_call: TRBV19
j_call: TRBJ1-1
cdr3_length: 13
d_call: TRBD1
cdr3_nt: TGTGCCAGTAAGGACAGGGTGGGGACTGAAGCTTTCTTT
cdr3_aa: CASKDRVGTEAFF

clone_size: .
v_call: TRBV19
j_call: TRBJ1-1
cdr3_length: 15
d_call: TRBD1
cdr3_nt: TGTGCCAGTAGTATTGGACAGGGCGGGACACTTAAAGCTTTCTTT
cdr3_aa: CASSIGQGGTLKAFF

clone_size: .
v_call: TRBV11-2
j_call: TRBJ2-7
cdr3_length: 16
d_call: .
cdr3_nt: TGTGCCAGCAGCTCGCTAAAGGAGCGGCCCTATTACGAGCAGTACTTC
cdr3_aa: CASSSLKERPYYEQYF

clone_size: .
v_call: TRBV5-1
j_call: TRBJ2-1
cdr3_length: 19
d_call: TRBD2
cdr3_nt: TGCGCCAGCACCTTGCAACCTCGTAGCGGGAGGGACTCCTACAATGAGCAGTTCTTC
cdr3_aa: CASTLQPRSGRDSYNEQFF

clone_size: .
v_call: TRBV28
j_call: TRBJ2-7
cdr3_length: 14
d_call: TRBD1
cdr3_nt: TGTGCCAGCAGACTCGCCGGGACAGTAGTCGAGCAGTACTTC
cdr3_aa: CASRLAGTVVEQYF

clone_size: .
v_call: TRBV7-9
j_call: TRBJ1-5
cdr3_length: 13
d_call: .
cdr3_nt: TGTGCCAGCAGCCAGAGGGTTGATCAGCCCCAGCATTTT
cdr3_aa: CASSQRVDQPQHF

clone_size: .
v_call: TRBV7-2
j_call: TRBJ1-1
cdr3_length: 14
d_call: .
cdr3_nt: TGTGCCAGCAGCAAACTCGACAGTCGCACTGAAGCTTTCTTT
cdr3_aa: CASSKLDSRTEAFF

clone_size: .
v_call: TRBV6-1
j_call: TRBJ1-5
cdr3_length: 13
d_call: .
cdr3_nt: TGTGCCAGCATGAACGAACCCTACCAGCCCCAGCATTTT
cdr3_aa: CASMNEPYQPQHF

clone_size: .
v_call: TRBV6-5
j_call: TRBJ2-3
cdr3_length: 13
d_call: .
cdr3_nt: TGTGCCAGCAGTTCAAGCCGGGCAGATACGCAGTATTTT
cdr3_aa: CASSSSRADTQYF

clone_size: .
v_call: TRBV18
j_call: TRBJ1-1
cdr3_length: 14
d_call: .
cdr3_nt: TGTGCCAGCTCACCGTGGGGGGTACCCACTGAAGCTTTCTTT
cdr3_aa: CASSPWGVPTEAFF

clone_size: .
v_call: TRBV28
j_call: TRBJ2-6
cdr3_length: 16
d_call: TRBD1
cdr3_nt: TGTGCCAGCACGACAGGGACATTGTCTGGGGCCAACGTCCTGACTTTC
cdr3_aa: CASTTGTLSGANVLTF

clone_size: .
v_call: TRBV9
j_call: TRBJ2-2
cdr3_length: 16
d_call: .
cdr3_nt: TGTGCCAGCAGCGCCTCGGCGTCGGGGATCACCGGGGAGCTGTTTTTT
cdr3_aa: CASSASASGITGELFF

clone_size: .
v_call: TRBV30
j_call: TRBJ1-5
cdr3_length: 14
d_call: .
cdr3_nt: TGTGCCTGGAGCCCCAGGACAGGCAATCAGCCCCAGCATTTT
cdr3_aa: CAWSPRTGNQPQHF

clone_size: .
v_call: TRBV27
j_call: TRBJ1-3
cdr3_length: 17
d_call: .
cdr3_nt: TGTGCCAGCAGTTTATGGGGCCCCGGGCCCGTGGGAAACACCATATATTTT
cdr3_aa: CASSLWGPGPVGNTIYF

clone_size: .
v_call: TRBV2
j_call: TRBJ2-1
cdr3_length: 16
d_call: TRBD1
cdr3_nt: TGTGCCAGCACCAAGGCCGGGACAGTTTACTACAATGAGCAGTTCTTC
cdr3_aa: CASTKAGTVYYNEQFF

clone_size: .
v_call: TRBV6-5
j_call: TRBJ1-2
cdr3_length: 15
d_call: .
cdr3_nt: TGTGCCAGCAGTCGACTAGCACAGGGAAGGGATGGCTACACCTTC
cdr3_aa: CASSRLAQGRDGYTF

clone_size: .
v_call: TRBV5-4
j_call: TRBJ2-2
cdr3_length: 15
d_call: .
cdr3_nt: TGTGCCAGCAGCCGGGGGGCCTCGGACACCGGGGAGCTGTTTTTT
cdr3_aa: CASSRGASDTGELFF

clone_size: once
v_call: TRBV7-6
j_call: TRBJ1-2
cdr3_length: 13
d_call: TRBD1
cdr3_nt: TGTGCCAGCAGCCTACAGGGGCCCTATGGCTACACCTTC
cdr3_aa: CASSLQGPYGYTF

clone_size: .
v_call: TRBV30
j_call: TRBJ1-3
cdr3_length: 15
d_call: .
cdr3_nt: TGTGCCTGGAGTAGAGGCGGGGCGGGTGGAAACACCATATATTTT
cdr3_aa: CAWSRGGAGGNTIYF

clone_size: .
v_call: TRBV6-6
j_call: TRBJ2-3
cdr3_length: 16
d_call: TRBD1
cdr3_nt: TGTGCCAGCACCGACTACAGGGGGCGGAGCACAGATACGCAGTATTTT
cdr3_aa: CASTDYRGRSTDTQYF

clone_size: .
v_call: TRBV6-4
j_call: TRBJ2-1
cdr3_length: 14
d_call: .
cdr3_nt: TGTGCCAGCAGTGACCACGGAGGGTACAATGAGCAGTTCTTC
cdr3_aa: CASSDHGGYNEQFF

clone_size: .
v_call: TRBV7-9
j_call: TRBJ1-3
cdr3_length: 15
d_call: .
cdr3_nt: TGTGCCAGCAGGCCCTCTGGGGGGGATGGAAACACCATATATTTT
cdr3_aa: CASRPSGGDGNTIYF

clone_size: once
v_call: TRBV9
j_call: TRBJ1-1
cdr3_length: 15
d_call: .
cdr3_nt: TGTGCCAGCAGCCCCGAGCCGGTGGTGTACACTGAAGCTTTCTTT
cdr3_aa: CASSPEPVVYTEAFF

clone_size: once
v_call: TRBV14
j_call: TRBJ2-1
cdr3_length: 17
d_call: TRBD2
cdr3_nt: TGTGCCAGCAGCCAAGATCAGCCGGGGGGGCTCTACAATGAGCAGTTCTTC
cdr3_aa: CASSQDQPGGLYNEQFF

clone_size: .
v_call: TRBV9
j_call: TRBJ2-2
cdr3_length: 16
d_call: .
cdr3_nt: TGTGCCAGCAGCGTAGCTCCTGGAGGGGGGGCCGGGGAGCTGTTTTTT
cdr3_aa: CASSVAPGGGAGELFF

clone_size: .
v_call: TRBV28
j_call: TRBJ2-3
cdr3_length: 15
d_call: TRBD1
cdr3_nt: TGTGCCAGCAGTGATCCGGGACAGGGGCGTGATACGCAGTATTTT
cdr3_aa: CASSDPGQGRDTQYF

clone_size: .
v_call: TRBV28
j_call: TRBJ2-2
cdr3_length: 13
d_call: TRBD2
cdr3_nt: TGTGCCAGCAGTGACCGGGGGGGCGGGGAGCTGTTTTTT
cdr3_aa: CASSDRGGGELFF

clone_size: .
v_call: TRBV19
j_call: TRBJ2-6
cdr3_length: 16
d_call: .
cdr3_nt: TGTGCCAGTAGTGGGGGGAAATCCTCTGGGGCCAACGTCCTGACTTTC
cdr3_aa: CASSGGKSSGANVLTF

clone_size: .
v_call: TRBV5-1
j_call: TRBJ1-4
cdr3_length: 16
d_call: .
cdr3_nt: TGCGCCAGCAGCTTAGGTCTCGGTCCGACAAGGGAAAAACTGTTTTTT
cdr3_aa: CASSLGLGPTREKLFF

clone_size: .
v_call: TRBV10-1
j_call: TRBJ1-5
cdr3_length: 16
d_call: .
cdr3_nt: TGCGCCAGCAGTATACAGGGACAATATAGCAATCAGCCCCAGCATTTT
cdr3_aa: CASSIQGQYSNQPQHF

clone_size: .
v_call: TRBV5-1
j_call: TRBJ1-2
cdr3_length: 14
d_call: .
cdr3_nt: TGCGCCAGCAGCTTGGAGGGGGGGAACTATGGCTACACCTTC
cdr3_aa: CASSLEGGNYGYTF

clone_size: .
v_call: TRBV5-1
j_call: TRBJ2-1
cdr3_length: 16
d_call: .
cdr3_nt: TGCGCCAGCAGCCTGGGGGGGACAGCCAACTACAATGAGCAGTTCTTC
cdr3_aa: CASSLGGTANYNEQFF

clone_size: .
v_call: TRBV10-3
j_call: TRBJ2-5
cdr3_length: 15
d_call: TRBD2
cdr3_nt: TGTGCCATCAGTGAACCTAGCGGGGGCAAAGAGACCCAGTACTTC
cdr3_aa: CAISEPSGGKETQYF

clone_size: .
v_call: TRBV4-2
j_call: TRBJ1-2
cdr3_length: 15
d_call: TRBD1
cdr3_nt: TGTGCCAGCAGCTCTCGGACAGGGGGGGTATATGGCTACACCTTC
cdr3_aa: CASSSRTGGVYGYTF

clone_size: .
v_call: TRBV6-5
j_call: TRBJ1-2
cdr3_length: 14
d_call: TRBD1
cdr3_nt: TGTGCCAGCAGTTCCCCACAGGGGTACTATGGCTACACCTTC
cdr3_aa: CASSSPQGYYGYTF

clone_size: .
v_call: TRBV27
j_call: TRBJ2-7
cdr3_length: 14
d_call: TRBD2
cdr3_nt: TGTGCCAGCAGAACCGGGACTAGACCCTACGAGCAGTACTTC
cdr3_aa: CASRTGTRPYEQYF